Following are 5 T cell receptor beta chains from one sample sequenced in a study of blood T cell repertoires in COVID-19. Using immunoSEQ multiplex PCR, the repertoire was profiled, and TCRdb retains in-frame clones only, with some absent. Among about 12,000 clones listed, about nine tenths were seen once. Sequencing was carried out using peripheral blood. All receptors come from a man between 65 and 85 years old with active COVID-19.

The chain joins TRBV2 to TRBJ1-1, with D unclear. Trimming pared 7 bases from V and 6 bases from J, leaving 15 bases between. CDR1 is SNHLY and CDR2 is FYNNEI in the germline V gene. CDR3 length: 13 residues. CDR3 protein: CASTFGRVPEAFF. The CDR3 nucleotides are TGTGCCAGCACTTTCGGGAGGGTCCCTGAAGCTTTCTTT.

The CDR3 DNA follows: TGTGCCAGCAGTCGACTAACCGGGACTAGCGGTTTCTACGAGCAGTACTTC. It codes for CASSRLTGTSGFYEQYF. The J gene is TRBJ2-7, the V gene TRBV28, with 11 bases matching TRBD2. The junction had 12 bases not matched to a gene; V was cut back by 5 bases and J by 3 bases. CDR1 MDHEN and CDR2 SYDVKM come from the germline V gene. There are 17 residues in the CDR3.

This chain connects TRBV7-3 to TRBJ2-3; a weak D match, TRBD1 (6 bases). Germline loops: CDR1 SGHTA, CDR2 FQGTGA. V was cut by 1 base and J by 5 bases, with 7 bases left in between. The CDR3 extends over 13 amino acids. CDR3 sequence (DNA): TGTGCCAGCAGCTTAAGCAGGGGAGATACGCAGTATTTT. Amino acid sequence: CASSLSRGDTQYF.

The chain employs TRBV7-2 and TRBJ2-5, with 9 positions matching TRBD2. V was pared by 1 base and J by 5 bases, with 8 bases of the junction left unmatched. This CDR3 is built from 16 residues. The V gene's germline CDR1 is SGHTA and CDR2 FQGNSA. The CDR3 region is CASSLVGGGALETQYF. The DNA of the CDR3 is TGTGCCAGCAGCTTAGTTGGCGGGGGGGCCCTGGAGACCCAGTACTTC. The variable domain in full, completed from reference TRBV7-2 and TRBJ2-5, reads GAGVSQSPSNKVTEKGKDVELRCDPISGHTALYWYRQSLGQGLEFLIYFQGNSAPDKSGLPSDRFSAERTGGSVSTLTIQRTQQEDSAVYLCASSLVGGGALETQYFGPGTRLLVL.

J is TRBJ2-1 and V is TRBV5-4, with 7 bases aligning to TRBD2. J was trimmed by 2 bases and V by 5 bases; bases with no gene match: 7. This CDR3 has 15 residues. Germline-derived CDR1 and CDR2 are SGHNT and YYREEE (reference sequence). This CDR3 is CASRFSGDPYNEQFF. DNA for the CDR3: TGTGCCAGCAGATTCAGCGGGGACCCCTACAATGAGCAGTTCTTC.